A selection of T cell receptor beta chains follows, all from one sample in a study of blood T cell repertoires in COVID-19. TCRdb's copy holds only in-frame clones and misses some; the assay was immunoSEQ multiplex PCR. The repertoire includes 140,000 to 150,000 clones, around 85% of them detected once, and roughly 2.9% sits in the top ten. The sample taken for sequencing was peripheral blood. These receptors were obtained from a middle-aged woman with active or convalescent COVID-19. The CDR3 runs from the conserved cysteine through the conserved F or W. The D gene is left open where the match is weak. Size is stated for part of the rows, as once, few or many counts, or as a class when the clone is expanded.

CASGAGGRLPEQFF	TGCGCCAGCGGGGCGGGGGGGCGCCTTCCGGAGCAGTTCTTC	TRBV10-2	TRBJ2-1	TRBD2	.
CAWGGDRASEKLFF	TGTGCCTGGGGGGGGGACAGGGCAAGCGAAAAACTGTTTTTT	TRBV30	TRBJ1-4	TRBD1	.
CASSQGQTNYGYTF	TGTGCCAGCAGCCAAGGACAGACCAACTATGGCTACACCTTC	TRBV28	TRBJ1-2	.	.
CASSDTGHPGETQYF	TGTGCCAGCAGTGATACCGGACACCCCGGAGAGACCCAGTACTTC	TRBV6-4	TRBJ2-5	.	.
CASSLATGEQYF	TGTGCCAGCAGCTTGGCCACAGGAGAGCAGTACTTC	TRBV5-6	TRBJ2-7	.	few
CASSYSHPGTEAFF	TGTGCCAGCAGTTACTCCCATCCAGGCACTGAAGCTTTCTTT	TRBV6-5	TRBJ1-1	.	.
CASSPPYSPLHF	TGTGCCAGCAGCCCTCCTTATTCACCCCTCCACTTT	TRBV28	TRBJ1-6	.	.
CASSHGGGPQPQHF	TGTGCCAGCAGCCATGGGGGGGGACCTCAGCCCCAGCATTTT	TRBV6-5	TRBJ1-5	.	.
CAISALAGSTDTQYF	TGTGCCATCAGTGCTTTAGCGGGGAGCACAGATACGCAGTATTTT	TRBV10-3	TRBJ2-3	TRBD2	once
CASSPVGNSPLHF	TGTGCCAGCAGCCCCGTCGGTAATTCACCCCTCCACTTT	TRBV6-6	TRBJ1-6	.	.
CASSLGQSYEQYF	TGTGCCAGCAGTTTAGGCCAGTCCTACGAGCAGTACTTC	TRBV27	TRBJ2-7	.	.
CASSSDGGPNTEAFF	TGTGCCAGCAGTTCCGACGGGGGGCCGAACACTGAAGCTTTCTTT	TRBV6-5	TRBJ1-1	.	few
CASNQGHSNQPQHF	TGTGCCAGCAACCAAGGACATAGCAATCAGCCCCAGCATTTT	TRBV19	TRBJ1-5	.	.
CASSLQGPVSGNTIYF	TGCGCCAGCAGCTTGCAGGGGCCGGTCTCTGGAAACACCATATATTTT	TRBV5-1	TRBJ1-3	.	.
CASSFRAGYTEAFF	TGTGCCAGCAGTTTCCGGGCGGGGTACACTGAAGCTTTCTTT	TRBV28	TRBJ1-1	.	.
CASRLSRTEAFF	TGTGCCAGCAGATTATCCAGGACTGAAGCTTTCTTT	TRBV3-1/TRBV3-2	TRBJ1-1	.	.
CASSQRFYEQYF	TGTGCCAGCAGTCAGCGTTTCTACGAGCAGTACTTC	TRBV6-6	TRBJ2-7	.	few
CAWRRTGRPRMKAFF	TGTGCCTGGAGGAGGACAGGGAGACCTCGAATGAAAGCTTTCTTT	TRBV30	TRBJ1-1	TRBD1	.
CASSPYIEKTGYSYEQYF	TGTGCCAGCAGCCCCTATATAGAGAAGACAGGTTACTCCTACGAGCAGTACTTC	TRBV5-6	TRBJ2-7	.	.
CSVAGTVSYEQYF	TGCAGCGTCGCCGGGACAGTCTCCTACGAGCAGTACTTC	TRBV29-1	TRBJ2-7	TRBD1	few
CASSRAAGQGGYEQFF	TGTGCCAGTAGTAGGGCGGCGGGACAGGGGGGCTATGAGCAGTTCTTC	TRBV19	TRBJ2-1	TRBD1	.
CASSLLGRQASGGYTF	TGTGCCAGCAGCCTATTGGGGCGACAGGCATCGGGTGGCTACACCTTC	TRBV14	TRBJ1-2	.	.
CASSFPPPDRGFRETQYF	TGTGCCAGCAGTTTCCCTCCCCCAGACAGGGGGTTCCGAGAGACCCAGTACTTC	TRBV28	TRBJ2-5	TRBD1	once
CASARGYNEQFF	TGTGCCAGCGCCCGAGGATACAATGAGCAGTTCTTC	TRBV7-2	TRBJ2-1	.	.
CASGRRDRGLRNTEAFF	TGTGCCAGCGGCCGCCGCGACAGGGGGCTTAGGAACACTGAAGCTTTCTTT	TRBV11-2	TRBJ1-1	TRBD1	.
CASSARELGNSPLHF	TGTGCCAGCAGCGCCCGGGAGCTAGGAAATTCACCCCTCCACTTT	TRBV9	TRBJ1-6	.	.
CASSKGLDGTQYF	TGTGCCAGTAGTAAAGGACTAGACGGTACGCAGTATTTT	TRBV19	TRBJ2-3	TRBD2	.
CASSLSTTGGFSTEAFF	TGCGCCAGCAGCTTGTCCACGACAGGGGGCTTTAGCACTGAAGCTTTCTTT	TRBV5-1	TRBJ1-1	TRBD1	.
CASSPWATGFNQPQHF	TGTGCCAGTAGCCCATGGGCTACAGGGTTCAATCAGCCCCAGCATTTT	TRBV19	TRBJ1-5	.	.
CASSQGENYGYTF	TGTGCCAGCAGCCAGGGAGAGAACTATGGCTACACCTTC	TRBV3-1/TRBV3-2	TRBJ1-2	.	few
CASSRTYSFEQYF	TGTGCCAGCAGCCGCACCTACAGTTTCGAGCAGTACTTC	TRBV27	TRBJ2-7	.	.
CATSGGGSITGELFF	TGTGCCACCAGCGGGGGGGGTAGCATAACCGGGGAGCTGTTTTTT	TRBV15	TRBJ2-2	TRBD2	once
CASTPDSDAYEQYF	TGCGCCAGCACTCCCGACAGCGACGCCTACGAGCAGTACTTC	TRBV5-1	TRBJ2-7	.	.
CASSLTGGNQPQHF	TGTGCCAGTAGTTTAACAGGGGGCAATCAGCCCCAGCATTTT	TRBV19	TRBJ1-5	TRBD1	once
CASSPWGLAGQETQYF	TGTGCCAGCAGCCCCTGGGGGCTAGCCGGCCAAGAGACCCAGTACTTC	TRBV7-9	TRBJ2-5	.	.
CASSPAGGYGYTF	TGTGCCAGCTCACCGGCAGGGGGGTATGGCTACACCTTC	TRBV18	TRBJ1-2	TRBD1	.
CASSFRTTHTEAFF	TGTGCCAGCAGCTTCCGGACTACCCACACTGAAGCTTTCTTT	TRBV7-2	TRBJ1-1	.	.
CASSSGGGGSYEQYF	TGTGCCAGCAGTTCCGGGGGCGGGGGCTCCTACGAGCAGTACTTC	TRBV6-2/TRBV6-3	TRBJ2-7	.	.
CASSPDRTNTEAFF	TGTGCCAGCTCCCCGGACAGGACGAACACTGAAGCTTTCTTT	TRBV18	TRBJ1-1	TRBD1	.
CASRPGQGTNYGYTF	TGTGCCAGCAGGCCGGGACAGGGTACCAACTATGGCTACACCTTC	TRBV6-5	TRBJ1-2	TRBD1	once
CASKGSGEQYF	TGTGCCAGCAAAGGTTCAGGAGAGCAGTACTTC	TRBV3-1/TRBV3-2	TRBJ2-7	.	.
CASSQETGSTGELFF	TGTGCCAGCAGCCAAGAGACAGGCTCCACCGGGGAGCTGTTTTTT	TRBV4-2	TRBJ2-2	.	.
CASSMGRGEVYGYTF	TGTGCCAGCAGCATGGGGCGGGGGGAGGTCTATGGCTACACCTTC	TRBV5-5	TRBJ1-2	.	.
CASSTGQGGYYGYTF	TGTGCCAGCAGCACCGGACAGGGGGGTTACTATGGCTACACCTTC	TRBV7-2	TRBJ1-2	TRBD1	.
CASTGQGLMNTEAFF	TGTGCCAGCACAGGGCAGGGCCTAATGAACACTGAAGCTTTCTTT	TRBV2	TRBJ1-1	.	.
CASSSTGEPNYGYTF	TGTGCCAGCAGTAGCACAGGGGAACCTAACTATGGCTACACCTTC	TRBV2	TRBJ1-2	TRBD1	.
CASRRLAGGTYNEQFF	TGTGCCAGCAGGAGACTAGCGGGGGGGACCTACAATGAGCAGTTCTTC	TRBV7-9	TRBJ2-1	TRBD2	.
CASSLFYNVLTF	TGTGCCAGCAGTCTTTTCTACAACGTCCTGACTTTC	TRBV28	TRBJ2-6	.	.
CASSFRPHRGFSSPLHF	TGTGCCAGCAGTTTCCGACCACACAGGGGGTTCAGTTCACCCCTCCACTTT	TRBV27	TRBJ1-6	TRBD1	.